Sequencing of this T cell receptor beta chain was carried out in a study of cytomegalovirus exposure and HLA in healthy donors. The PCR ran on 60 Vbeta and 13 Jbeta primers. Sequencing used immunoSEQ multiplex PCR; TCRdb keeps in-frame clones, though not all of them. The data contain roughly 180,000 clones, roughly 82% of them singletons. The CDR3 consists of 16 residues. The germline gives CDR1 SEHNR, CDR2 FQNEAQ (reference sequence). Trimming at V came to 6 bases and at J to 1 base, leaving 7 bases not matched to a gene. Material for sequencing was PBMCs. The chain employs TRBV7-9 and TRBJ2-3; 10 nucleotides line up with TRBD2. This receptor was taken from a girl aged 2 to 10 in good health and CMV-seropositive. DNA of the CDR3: TGTGCCAGCAGGGGACCCGGGACTAGCGGCACAGATACGCAGTATTTT. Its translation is CASRGPGTSGTDTQYF. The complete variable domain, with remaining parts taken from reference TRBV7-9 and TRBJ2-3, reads DTGVSQNPRHKITKRGQNVTFRCDPISEHNRLYWYRQTLGQGPEFLTYFQNEAQLEKSRLLSDRFSAERPKGSFSTLEIQRTEQGDSAMYLCASRGPGTSGTDTQYFGPGTRLTVL.